The text below deals with one T cell receptor (beta chain). Taking its sample share into account, this clone is medium-sized (0.01 to 0.1%). Its antigen is currently not known. No much larger clonotype is one base removed from it; base qualities were not supplied. This same CDR3 is encoded by further DNA sequences in the sample. This record belongs to a study of cytotoxic CD8 clonotypes in ibrutinib-treated CLL (dated by TCRdb to the early 2020s). Regarding the study in general: The cohort was composed of around twelve relapsed/refractory and around 14 treatment-naive patients; IGHV unmutated status was identified in approximately 17 patients. Responses were partial in 25 or so patients and complete in 2; after median around 66 months follow-up, about 14 stayed in remission and approximately twelve progressed. Response samples were obtained after a median of approximately eleven months of treatment, with a range of roughly 6 to 36 months. Samples averaged about 260,000 productive templates and tens of thousands of productive rearrangements. Longitudinal samples were obtainable from about 30% of the roughly 86 participants in the trial. Cryopreserved peripheral blood mononuclear cells were obtained before treatment, at response, and at either sustained remission or disease progression. Every remission and progressive disease sample was obtained while ibrutinib was still being received by the patients. Broad study findings and their caveats: Sampling times were not matched between sustained-remission and progressing patients, and lymph node repertoires were not studied. At baseline, clonality was higher than in age-matched healthy donors and showed a strong correlation with circulating CD8+ T-cell counts. Public clonotypes were rare and either contracted or stayed stable during treatment, and the rise in clonality at ibrutinib response reflected the expansion of private clonotypes. An increase in clonality was observed at ibrutinib response, with clonality remaining stable during sustained remission and falling back toward baseline at progression.

Each clonotype received, on average, 10x coverage in deep resolution sequencing performed on a MiSeq, where the target depth lay between 1 in 1 million and 1 in 200,000 T cells. TCR beta libraries were generated with the immunoSEQ hsTCRB Kit. The paper's data handling went like this. Data were analyzed with ImmunoSEQ Data Assistant and ImmunoSEQ Analyzer, with V, D and J genes assigned per IMGT definitions. Clonality, which ranges from 0 to 1, was calculated by subtracting the normalized Shannon entropy of productive rearrangement frequencies from one. Only overrepresented clonotypes making up at least 0.05% of the repertoire of each patient were included in the public clonotype analysis. Approximately 13 age-matched healthy donor repertoires from immuneACCESS served as clonality controls. TCRdb re-hosts the immuneACCESS table, in-frame sequences only. Its copies lack some clones; in the studies checked, an unresolved V gene accounts for under half of them, and the cause for the rest is not known. For V, J and clone size, that table is used; D and trimming come from the DNA. Counted in this sample were 35,000 to 45,000 clones; approximately 70% of them appeared once. The ten largest clones add up to roughly 13% of the sample.

The intended sense of this specimen's time point label: approximately eleven months on ibrutinib. For TCR beta library preparation, approximately 2.2 micrograms of genomic DNA were isolated from cryopreserved PBMCs. Longitudinal blood samples from CLL patients on ibrutinib monotherapy underwent high-throughput TCR beta sequencing. The patients took part in an open-label, single-center phase 2 trial of ibrutinib monotherapy. V and J are trimmed by 1 base and 3 bases, and the gene matches miss 3 bases of the junction. Counted from cysteine to phenylalanine, this CDR3 has 14 amino acids. Just CDR3 DNA is preserved here, 42 bases in frame from base 1. CDR1 and CDR2 are drawn from the germline V gene: LGHNA, YNFKEQ.

This receptor was identified in a human donor with chronic lymphocytic leukemia. The material was PBMCs, obtained after 12 months of ibrutinib treatment. This sequence uses TRBV4-2 and TRBJ2-7; a stretch of 7 junction bases matches TRBD1. The DNA reads as follows: TGTGCCAGCAGCCAAGGACAGGGAGACTACGAGCAGTACTTC. This translates into CASSQGQGDYEQYF.